This TCR beta chain was identified during a study of OX40 agonist ivuxolimab in advanced cancers. Study results and limitations: More expanded clones were seen, on average, in CD8+ T cells than in CD4+.

This CDR3 has 19 amino acids. The junction had 20 bases not matched to a gene; V was cut back by 2 bases and J by 5 bases. From germline, CDR1 is SGHKS and CDR2 YYEKEE (reference sequence). Blood draws occurred at baseline, cycle 4 day 1, and cycle 7 day 1. The table came from immunoSEQ multiplex PCR; TCRdb's copy has only in-frame clones and leaves some out. This table has tens of thousands of clones, around 80% appearing once. The count of this clone is one. Its antigen is unidentified. This sample comprised CD4+ or CD8+ T cells sorted from blood, obtained in a trial of the OX40 agonist ivuxolimab. The receptor was isolated from an adult with an advanced solid tumor such as melanoma, head and neck, liver or kidney cancer. The chain joins TRBV5-5 to TRBJ2-5, with 8 nucleotides matching TRBD2. Here the CDR3 reads CASSFSGFGLAGQTETQYF. As DNA, the CDR3 is TGTGCCAGCAGCTTTAGCGGTTTTGGGCTAGCGGGCCAAACGGAGACCCAGTACTTC.